The source of this TCR beta chain is a study of blood T cell repertoires in COVID-19. Study overall: The analysed material was cDNA or gDNA that came from T cells, B-cell-depleted T cells, or PBMCs.

The CDR3 consists of 16 residues. In the original workflow: For nucleated cells, counts were estimated from reference gene primer amplification. Clones were sequenced by immunoSEQ multiplex PCR, and TCRdb holds only the in-frame ones, with some missing. That table is the source of V, J and clone size, and D and trimming were worked out from the DNA. The profile shows 120,000 to 150,000 clones, more than 75% of them singletons. This sequence originates from an elderly woman with acute or convalescent COVID-19. V and J are TRBV21-1 and TRBJ2-2; the D call TRBD2 from the table was never checked on the DNA. TRBV21-1 is deemed a pseudogene. Sequenced: peripheral blood. This CDR3 is CASSNEAGRGTGELFF. The CDR3 DNA reads TGTGCCAGCAGCAATGAAGCGGGAAGGGGGACCGGGGAGCTGTTTTTT.